These 15 T cell receptor beta chains share one sample of origin, sequenced in a study of blood T cell repertoires in COVID-19. Produced via immunoSEQ multiplex PCR; TCRdb's table is partial and in-frame only. This table has 110,000 to 150,000 clones, about 87% appearing once. Sequencing was done on a sample of peripheral blood. These receptors all stem from a human donor in a cohort sampled during active COVID-19.

The chain couples TRBV7-2 to TRBJ2-7; D is unresolved. The germline CDR1 and CDR2 sequences are SGHTA and FQGNSA. The V gene lost 3 bases and the J gene lost 1 base, with 7 bases spanning the gap. The CDR3 extends over 13 amino acids. The CDR3 DNA sequence: TGTGCCAGCAGCTTTAGCAGATCCTACGAGCAGTACTTC. This sequence encodes CASSFSRSYEQYF.

The gene calls are TRBV6-5 and TRBJ2-7; 9 positions agree with TRBD2. The CDR3 extends over 15 amino acids. J lost 0 bases, V lost 6 bases, and 6 bases had no gene match. Germline loops: CDR1 MNHEY, CDR2 SVGAGI. The CDR3 region has the DNA TGTGCCAGCAGCAGCTTTAGCGGGGGCTCCTACGAGCAGTACTTC. It codes for CASSSFSGGSYEQYF.

V gene TRBV29-1 combines with J gene TRBJ1-2; 7 bases fit TRBD1. Germline CDR1 is SQVTM and CDR2 is ANQGSEA. The ends lost 4 bases at V and 6 bases at J; junction bases unmatched: 5. The CDR3 length is 12 residues. The CDR3 here is CSVGGGKDGYTF. The CDR3 DNA reads as TGCAGCGTTGGAGGGGGCAAAGATGGCTACACCTTC.

This chain uses TRBV2 with TRBJ1-6; 7 bases match TRBD1. CDR1 and CDR2 from the germline V gene are SNHLY and FYNNEI. Trimming removed 6 bases from V and 9 bases from J; junction bases left unmatched: 8. The CDR3 covers 14 residues. The CDR3, as DNA: TGTGCCAGCAGACCCGACAGGGTTGGTTCACCCCTCCACTTT. Encoded protein: CASRPDRVGSPLHF.

The V gene is TRBV12-3 or TRBV12-4, the J gene TRBJ2-5; D remains ambiguous. The ends were cut back, 3 bases at V and 1 base at J, with 6 bases in the middle. The CDR3 runs to 13 residues. The CDR3 loop reads CASSLAVQETQYF. In DNA form, the CDR3 reads TGTGCCAGCAGTTTGGCCGTCCAAGAGACCCAGTACTTC.

V is TRBV29-1 and J is TRBJ2-2; D remains unclear. Germline CDR1 is SQVTM and CDR2 is ANQGSEA. Trimming pared 1 base from V and 5 bases from J, leaving 8 bases between. The CDR3 runs 13 residues. CDR3 protein: CSVEVSRTGELFF. CDR3 coding DNA: TGCAGCGTTGAAGTCTCGAGAACCGGGGAGCTGTTTTTT.

CDR3 bases: TGTGCCAGTAAGCCAGGGGGATTATTCTACAATGAGCAGTTCTTC. Translation: CASKPGGLFYNEQFF. The chain carries TRBV19 and TRBJ2-1, with 7 bases fitting TRBD1. The germline gives CDR1 LNHDA, CDR2 SQIVND (reference sequence). The CDR3 is made up of 15 amino acids. V dropped 7 bases and J dropped 3; count of bases not matched to a gene: 9.

This chain links TRBV6-5 with TRBJ1-1; tentatively, D is TRBD1 (5 bases). The germline gives CDR1 MNHEY, CDR2 SVGAGI. There are 13 residues in the CDR3. V was trimmed by 2 bases and J by 4 bases, leaving 8 bases between them. In nucleotides, the CDR3 is TGTGCCAGCAGTTACGTGGGGGGCACTGAAGCTTTCTTT. Encoded protein: CASSYVGGTEAFF.

This rearrangement joins TRBV5-5 to TRBJ2-2; 8 bases are shared with TRBD2. This CDR3 has 15 amino acids. Per germline, CDR1 SGHKS and CDR2 YYEKEE (reference sequence). The ends lost 5 bases at V and 2 bases at J; junction bases unmatched: 5. In nucleotides, the CDR3 is TGTGCCAGCAGGGAGACTAGCGCTAACACCGGGGAGCTGTTTTTT. It encodes CASRETSANTGELFF.

This clone came up once. The chain is built from TRBV7-2 and TRBJ2-1, with 8 bases fitting TRBD2. The CDR3 has 15 amino acids. CDR1 is SGHTA, CDR2 FQGNSA, per germline. V dropped 4 bases and J dropped 2; count of bases not matched to a gene: 4. The CDR3 is CASSSGGPPYNEQFF. CDR3 in DNA: TGTGCCAGCAGCTCGGGAGGGCCCCCCTACAATGAGCAGTTCTTC.

The chain couples TRBV5-4 to TRBJ1-2; D is uncertain. CDR1 and CDR2 (germline): SGHNT, YYREEE (reference sequence). The CDR3 has 12 amino acids. With 1 base removed from V and 8 bases from J, the gap between germline ends came to 9 bases. CDR3 protein: CASSLNARGYTF. DNA for the CDR3: TGTGCCAGCAGCTTGAACGCCCGGGGCTACACCTTC.

The sample holds a few counts of this clone. This sequence joins TRBV5-4 and TRBJ2-1; 8 nucleotides line up with TRBD1. V trimming: 4 bases; J trimming: 3 bases; junction bases outside the gene matches: 6. Germline V gene lookup returns CDR1 SGHNT and CDR2 YYREEE (reference sequence). This CDR3 is 15 amino acids long. The CDR3 spells CASSRRGQGYNEQFF. The CDR3 DNA follows: TGTGCCAGCAGCCGACGAGGACAGGGCTACAATGAGCAGTTCTTC. The full variable domain, with the rest looked up from reference TRBV5-4 and TRBJ2-1, is ETGVTQSPTHLIKTRGQQVTLRCSSQSGHNTVSWYQQALGQGPQFIFQYYREEENGRGNFPPRFSGLQFPNYSSELNVNALELDDSALYLCASSRRGQGYNEQFFGPGTRLTVL.

The CDR3 region is CASSLGAGFEQYF. The CDR3, as DNA: TGTGCCAGCAGCTTGGGGGCAGGTTTCGAGCAGTACTTC. The J gene is TRBJ2-7, the V gene TRBV5-4; no firm D call. The CDR3 consists of 13 residues. V was shortened by 0 bases and J by 6 bases, with 10 bases between the two germline ends. Germline CDR1 SGHNT, CDR2 YYREEE (reference sequence).

The CDR3 protein is CASSMFGRGTEAFF. As DNA, the CDR3 is TGTGCCAGTAGTATGTTCGGTAGGGGCACTGAAGCTTTCTTT. This chain connects TRBV19 to TRBJ1-1; a possible D gene is TRBD1 (5 bases). Trimming shortened V by 3 bases and J by 4 bases, and 12 bases separated the two germline ends. Germline V lookup: CDR1 LNHDA, CDR2 SQIVND (reference sequence). The CDR3 is 14 residues long.

The chain is built from TRBV12-3 or TRBV12-4 and TRBJ1-2; D is unresolved. This CDR3 region has 12 residues. Deletions cut 3 bases from V and 6 bases from J, with 8 bases between. CDR3 residues: CASSFGGHGYTF. For the CDR3, the DNA is TGTGCCAGCAGTTTTGGAGGCCATGGCTACACCTTC.